Listed here are 17 T cell receptor beta chains from one sample, sequenced in a study of molecular identifiers for immune sequencing clone quantification (dated by TCRdb to the late 2010s). The library was produced with PCR. The reads were generated on a NextSeq 500. TCRdb redid the processing of the public reads, applying fastp at Q25 and MiXCR, and retained in-frame beta chains. CDR3 protein duplicates are merged, each entry listing the most common genes and DNA. A total of hundreds of thousands of distinct CDR3 sequences appear in this sample, over 25% of them only once. Approximately 0.75% of the sample is held by the ten biggest clonotypes. Source material: naive CD8+ T cells from blood, with Jurkat cell RNA spiked in. The cell subset or site label on this specimen signifies: FACS-sorted CD8+CD4-CCR7+CD45RA+ naive T cells. These TCRs come from a human donor in good health. Some libraries in this study had Jurkat cell RNA spiked in.

In its sample, this clonotype was seen a few times. The rearrangement links TRBV5-4 to TRBJ1-3, with a tentative D call TRBD1 (6 bases). V was trimmed by 3 bases and J by 7 bases, leaving 17 bases between them. The CDR3 is 15 residues long. Germline loops: CDR1 SGHNT, CDR2 YYREEE (reference sequence). For the CDR3, the DNA is TGTGCCAGCAGCTGGGGGGGCGACTTCGGCAACACCATATATTTT. Translating gives CASSWGGDFGNTIYF.

Details on this clonotype: The CDR3 carries no conserved terminal phenylalanine or tryptophan, so it likely arises from a read error. This chain connects TRBV6-4 to TRBJ2-6; TRBD1 might be the D (6 bases). The CDR3 length is 16 residues. Germline loops: CDR1 MRHNA, CDR2 SNTAGT. Trimming removed 0 bases at V and 1 base at J, with 7 bases between. The CDR3 reads CASSDSRGSGANVLTL. The CDR3 nucleotides are TGTGCCAGCAGTGACTCTAGGGGGTCTGGGGCCAACGTCCTGACTCTC.

In the case of this clonotype: This clone may be a read error of a much larger clone one base away. No conserved phenylalanine or tryptophan is present at the end of the CDR3, so a read error is the likely explanation. The chain links TRBV29-1 to TRBJ2-1; 7 nucleotides agree with TRBD1. Germline CDR1 SQVTM, CDR2 ANQGSEA. The CDR3 covers 13 residues. The V gene end was trimmed by 7 bases and the J gene end by 1 base; junction bases not matched to a gene: 4. The CDR3 here is CSGDRASYNEQFS. The CDR3 bases are TGCAGCGGTGACAGGGCGTCCTACAATGAGCAGTTCTCC.

The sample holds many counts of this clonotype. The chain combines TRBV6-2 or TRBV6-3 with TRBJ1-1, with D unresolved. The CDR3 sequence is 13 residues long. Trimming left V 2 bases short and J 3 bases short, with 7 bases between. The germline V gene has CDR1 MNHEY and CDR2 SVGEGT. The CDR3 nucleotides are TGTGCCAGCAGTTACGGGTTTTACACTGAAGCTTTCTTT. Translating gives CASSYGFYTEAFF.

Regarding this clonotype: Just one base apart from a much larger clone, this may be a read error. The chain links TRBV6-6 to TRBJ2-3; no clear D gene. The DNA matches TRBJ1-5 better at its end, which makes the J call doubtful. The CDR3 spans 12 residues. CDR1 and CDR2 (germline): MNHNY, SVGAGI (reference sequence). The CDR3: CASSYSKDTQHF. The DNA for the CDR3 is TGTGCCAGCAGTTACTCGAAGGATACGCAGCATTTT.

This clonotype occurred many times. The gene calls are TRBV5-6 and TRBJ1-1; D not certain. Germline CDR1 and CDR2: SGHDT and YYEEEE. This CDR3 contains 13 residues. V shed 7 bases and J shed 0 bases, with 10 bases lying between them. The CDR3: CASHVSLNTEAFF. Here the CDR3 DNA reads TGTGCCAGCCACGTTAGTCTGAACACTGAAGCTTTCTTT.

In this sample, this clonotype turned up a few times. The chain combines TRBV6-2 or TRBV6-3 with TRBJ1-1; 7 bases map to TRBD1. V lost 5 bases, J lost 0 bases, and 6 bases stayed unmatched. This CDR3 spans 15 amino acids. Germline assignment: CDR1 MNHEY and CDR2 SVGEGT. The CDR3 region has the DNA TGTGCCAGCAGTGAGACAGGGCGAGTGAACACTGAAGCTTTCTTT. Translation gives CASSETGRVNTEAFF.

This clonotype has only a few counts. This chain connects TRBV9 to TRBJ2-3, with D perhaps matching TRBD1 or TRBD2 (5 bases each). The CDR3 is 16 residues long. V gave up 4 bases and J gave up 5 bases, with 20 bases separating them. Looked up from germline, CDR1 is SGDLS and CDR2 is YYNGEE. Here the CDR3 DNA reads TGTGCCAGCAGCCCCTTGATGAGGGGACGGGGAGATACGCAGTATTTT. This sequence encodes CASSPLMRGRGDTQYF. Supplemented by reference TRBV9 and TRBJ2-3, the full variable domain reads DSGVTQTPKHLITATGQRVTLRCSPRSGDLSVYWYQQSLDQGLQFLIQYYNGEERAKGNILERFSAQQFPDLHSELNLSSLELGDSALYFCASSPLMRGRGDTQYFGPGTRLTVL.

The gene calls are TRBV4-3 and TRBJ1-1; D not certain. The CDR3 extends over 16 amino acids. Germline CDR1 and CDR2: LGHNA and YSLEER. Trimming pared 0 bases from V and 4 bases from J, leaving 15 bases between. The DNA for the CDR3 is TGCGCCAGCAGCCAAGATCGAGGGATCCGGGGCACTGAAGCTTTCTTT. Protein: CASSQDRGIRGTEAFF.

This clonotype was seen at least ten times. The chain recombines TRBV29-1 with TRBJ2-7, with 11 bases matching TRBD2. Losses at the gene ends were 6 bases for V and 0 bases for J; bases not matched to a gene: 7. Per germline, CDR1 SQVTM and CDR2 ANQGSEA. CDR3 length equals 15 residues. CDR3 sequence: CSVAGTSGSSYEQYF. In DNA form, the CDR3 reads TGCAGCGTCGCCGGGACTAGCGGTAGCTCCTACGAGCAGTACTTC.

Comments on this clonotype: A much larger clone differs by one base, so this may be a read error. V usage is TRBV7-9 and J usage is TRBJ1-5; D gene uncertain. Trimming removed 4 bases from V and 2 bases from J, with 12 bases in between. The CDR3 length is 15 residues. Germline CDR1 and CDR2: SEHNR and FQNEAQ (reference sequence). DNA for the CDR3: TGTGCCAGCAGCTCAACGGGGTTTGGCAATCAGCCCCAGCATTTT. Protein product: CASSSTGFGNQPQHF.

The V gene is TRBV27, the J gene TRBJ1-1; the match to TRBD1 covers 8 bases. CDR1 and CDR2 from the germline V gene are MNHEY and SMNVEV (reference sequence). CDR3 length: 16 residues. V gave up 6 bases and J gave up 3 bases; unmatched junction bases: 12. The CDR3 DNA is TGTGCCAGCAGCTCCGGACAGGGCCTATGGGACACTGAAGCTTTCTTT. Translation gives CASSSGQGLWDTEAFF.

This clonotype showed up just a few times. The rearrangement joins TRBV28 to TRBJ2-1; 8 bases align to TRBD2. The CDR3 sequence is 15 residues long. The germline V gene has CDR1 MDHEN and CDR2 SYDVKM. The V gene end was trimmed by 3 bases and the J gene end by 5 bases; junction bases not matched to a gene: 6. The CDR3 protein is CASSFSIAGNNEQFF. Written as DNA, the CDR3 is TGTGCCAGCAGTTTTTCGATAGCGGGGAACAATGAGCAGTTCTTC.

Note on this clonotype: An end of the junction differs from the germline gene, which may be a read error. The gene calls are TRBV28 and TRBJ2-5; D ambiguous. Germline values: CDR1 MDHEN, CDR2 SYDVKM. The CDR3 runs to 15 residues. CDR3 sequence: CASSRFQWFQETQYF. CDR3 nucleotides: TGTGCGAGCAGCCGATTCCAGTGGTTCCAAGAGACCCAGTACTTC.

The chain uses TRBV6-6 and TRBJ2-3; D uncertain. The CDR3 totals 14 residues. Germline-derived CDR1 and CDR2 are MNHNY and SVGAGI (reference sequence). V lost 10 bases and J 5 bases, leaving 19 bases between the germline ends. The CDR3 sequence is CATTLAVAGDTQYF. CDR3 DNA: TGTGCCACCACACTGGCGGTGGCAGGAGATACGCAGTATTTT.

This clonotype was counted only a few times. This chain connects TRBV7-9 to TRBJ2-5; no reliable D call. The CDR3 has 12 residues. Trimming took 8 bases from V and 3 from J, leaving 10 bases between them. Germline V gives CDR1 SEHNR, CDR2 FQNEAQ (reference sequence). Written as DNA, the CDR3 is TGTGCCAGCTTGGGTTTGGAAGAGACCCAGTACTTC. Its translation: CASLGLEETQYF.

This clonotype was recorded many times. The chain is built from TRBV6-5 and TRBJ1-6; no firm D call. V was shortened by 0 bases and J by 9 bases, with 6 bases between the two germline ends. Germline lookup yields CDR1 MNHEY and CDR2 SVGAGI. The CDR3 is 13 amino acids. CDR3 residues: CASSYSSGSPLHF. CDR3 DNA sequence: TGTGCCAGCAGTTACTCTTCGGGTTCACCCCTCCACTTT.